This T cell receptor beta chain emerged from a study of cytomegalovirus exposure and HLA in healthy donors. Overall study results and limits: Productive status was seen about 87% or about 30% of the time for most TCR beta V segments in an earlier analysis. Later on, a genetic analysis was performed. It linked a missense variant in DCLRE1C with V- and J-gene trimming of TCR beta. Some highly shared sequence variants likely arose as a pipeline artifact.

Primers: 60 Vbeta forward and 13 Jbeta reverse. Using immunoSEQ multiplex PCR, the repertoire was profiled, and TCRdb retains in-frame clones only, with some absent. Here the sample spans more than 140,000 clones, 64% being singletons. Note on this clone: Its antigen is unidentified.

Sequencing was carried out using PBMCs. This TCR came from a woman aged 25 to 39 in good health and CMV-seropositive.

The CDR3 spells CASSESTLGQVTDTQYF. The CDR3, as DNA: TGCGCCAGCAGTGAGTCGACTCTAGGACAAGTCACAGATACGCAGTATTTT. The J gene is TRBJ2-3, the V gene TRBV10-1; a weak D match, TRBD1 (5 bases). Germline assignment: CDR1 WNHNN and CDR2 SYGVQD (reference sequence). V was pared by 0 bases and J by 2 bases, with 15 bases between. This CDR3 is 17 amino acids long.